The source of this TCR beta chain is a study of T cell responses to AZD1222 COVID-19 vaccine. For this clone: Its antigen remains unidentified.

The method was immunoSEQ multiplex PCR; TCRdb's version includes in-frame clones alone and lacks a portion of them. The data contain 100,000 to 150,000 clones, 85% to 90% of them singletons. Study outcomes and limitations: Within unmutated variant regions lay the reported targets of nearly half of spike-specific TCRs. Mostly white British, mostly female donors; authors suggested clonal diversity may be underestimated.

The CDR3 covers 17 residues. V gave up 5 bases and J gave up 8 bases; unmatched junction bases: 18. Germline-derived CDR1 and CDR2 are SNHLY and FYNNEI. The chain combines TRBV2 with TRBJ2-4; 7 bases line up with TRBD1. This clonotype originated in an adult who received the AZD1222 COVID-19 vaccine. The source was peripheral blood, collected 28 days after the second AZD1222 dose. The CDR3 DNA reads TGTGCCAGCAGTCCACCCTTGGGACAGTCTGGGCGGGACATTCAGTACTTC. As protein: CASSPPLGQSGRDIQYF.